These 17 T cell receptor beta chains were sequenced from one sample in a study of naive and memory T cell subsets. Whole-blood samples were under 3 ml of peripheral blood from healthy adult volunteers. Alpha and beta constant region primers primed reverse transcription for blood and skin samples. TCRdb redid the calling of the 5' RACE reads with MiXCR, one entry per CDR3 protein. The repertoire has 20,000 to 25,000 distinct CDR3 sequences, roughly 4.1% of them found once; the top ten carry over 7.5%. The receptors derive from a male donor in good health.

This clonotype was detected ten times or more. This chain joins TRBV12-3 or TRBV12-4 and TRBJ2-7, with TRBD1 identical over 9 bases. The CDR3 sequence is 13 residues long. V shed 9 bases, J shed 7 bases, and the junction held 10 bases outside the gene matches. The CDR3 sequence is CASSLGQGREQYF. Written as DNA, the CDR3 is TGTGCCAGTTCATTAGGACAGGGGCGGGAGCAGTACTTC.

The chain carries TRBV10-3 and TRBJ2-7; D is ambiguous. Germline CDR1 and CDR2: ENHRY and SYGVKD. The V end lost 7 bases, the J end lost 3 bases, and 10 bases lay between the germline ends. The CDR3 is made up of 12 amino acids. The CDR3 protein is CAIMSEHYEQYF. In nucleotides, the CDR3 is TGTGCCATCATGAGTGAGCACTACGAGCAGTACTTC.

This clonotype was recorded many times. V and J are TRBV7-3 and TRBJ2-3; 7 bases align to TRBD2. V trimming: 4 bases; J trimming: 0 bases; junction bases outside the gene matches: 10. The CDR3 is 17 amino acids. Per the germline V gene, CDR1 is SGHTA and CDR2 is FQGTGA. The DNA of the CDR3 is TGTGCCAGCAGCTCCCAAGGAACTAGCGCTAGCACAGATACGCAGTATTTT. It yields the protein CASSSQGTSASTDTQYF.

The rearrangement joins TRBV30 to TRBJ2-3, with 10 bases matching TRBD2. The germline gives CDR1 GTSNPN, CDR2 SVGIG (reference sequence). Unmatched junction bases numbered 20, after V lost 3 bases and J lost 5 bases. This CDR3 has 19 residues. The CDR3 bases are TGTGCCTGGAGGAAGAAGGCGGGAGCGGGAGGGGGAGCAAAAGATACGCAGTATTTT. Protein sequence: CAWRKKAGAGGGAKDTQYF.

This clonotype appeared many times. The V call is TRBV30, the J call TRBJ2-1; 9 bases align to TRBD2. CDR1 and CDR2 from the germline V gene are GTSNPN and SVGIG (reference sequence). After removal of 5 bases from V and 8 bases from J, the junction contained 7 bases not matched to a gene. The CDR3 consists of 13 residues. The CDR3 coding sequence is TGTGCCTGGGGTAGCGGGAGAAGGTATGAGCAGTTCTTC. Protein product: CAWGSGRRYEQFF.

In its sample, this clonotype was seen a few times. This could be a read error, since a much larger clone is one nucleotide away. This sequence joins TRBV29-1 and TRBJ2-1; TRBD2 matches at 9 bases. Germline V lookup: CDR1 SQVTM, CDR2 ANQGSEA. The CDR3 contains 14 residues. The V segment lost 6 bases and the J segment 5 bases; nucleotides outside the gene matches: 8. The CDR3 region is CSVAAGGRNNEQFF. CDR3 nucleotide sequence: TGCAGCGTGGCGGCGGGGGGGAGAAACAATGAGCAGTTCTTC.

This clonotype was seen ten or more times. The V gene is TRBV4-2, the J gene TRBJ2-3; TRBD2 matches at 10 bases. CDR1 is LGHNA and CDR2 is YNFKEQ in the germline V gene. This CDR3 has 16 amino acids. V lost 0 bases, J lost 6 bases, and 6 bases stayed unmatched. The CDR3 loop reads CASSQEIAGGPDTQYF. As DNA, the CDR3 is TGTGCCAGCAGCCAAGAGATAGCGGGGGGACCGGATACGCAGTATTTT.

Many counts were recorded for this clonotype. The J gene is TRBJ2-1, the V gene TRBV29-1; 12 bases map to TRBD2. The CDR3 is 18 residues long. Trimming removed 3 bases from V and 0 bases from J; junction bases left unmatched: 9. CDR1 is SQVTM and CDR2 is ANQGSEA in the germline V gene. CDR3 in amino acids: CSVEGGGLAGYSYNEQFF. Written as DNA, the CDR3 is TGCAGCGTTGAGGGGGGAGGACTAGCGGGATACTCCTACAATGAGCAGTTCTTC.

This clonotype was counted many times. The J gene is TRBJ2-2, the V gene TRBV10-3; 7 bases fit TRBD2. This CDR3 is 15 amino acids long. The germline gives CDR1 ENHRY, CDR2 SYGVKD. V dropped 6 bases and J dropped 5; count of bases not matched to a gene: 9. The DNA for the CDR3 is TGTGCCATCAGGACTAGCACCCAAAGAACCGGGGAGCTGTTTTTT. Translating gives CAIRTSTQRTGELFF.

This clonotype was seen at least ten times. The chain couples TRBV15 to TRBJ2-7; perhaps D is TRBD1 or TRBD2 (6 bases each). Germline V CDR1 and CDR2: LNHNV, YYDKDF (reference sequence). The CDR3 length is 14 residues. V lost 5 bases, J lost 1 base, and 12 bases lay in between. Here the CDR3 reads CATSSQGGSYEQYF. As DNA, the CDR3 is TGTGCCACCAGCTCACAGGGAGGTTCCTACGAGCAGTACTTC.

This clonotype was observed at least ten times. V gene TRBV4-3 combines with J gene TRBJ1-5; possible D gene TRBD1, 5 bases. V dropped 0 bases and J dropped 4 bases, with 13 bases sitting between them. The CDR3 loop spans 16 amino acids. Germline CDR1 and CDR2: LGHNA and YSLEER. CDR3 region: CASSQDPPGVNQPQHF. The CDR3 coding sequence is TGCGCCAGCAGCCAAGATCCCCCGGGGGTAAATCAGCCCCAGCATTTT.

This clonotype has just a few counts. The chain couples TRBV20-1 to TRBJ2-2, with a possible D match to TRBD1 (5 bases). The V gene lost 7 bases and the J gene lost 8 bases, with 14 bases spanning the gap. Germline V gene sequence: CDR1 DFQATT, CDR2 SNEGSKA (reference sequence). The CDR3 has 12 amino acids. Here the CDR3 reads CSVDSLAGELFF. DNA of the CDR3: TGCAGTGTCGACAGTCTTGCAGGGGAGCTGTTTTTT.

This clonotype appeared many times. CDR3 bases: TGCGCCAGCAGCTCTCCATTAGCGGGAAGCCCCCCTTACGAGCAGTACTTC. This sequence encodes CASSSPLAGSPPYEQYF. The V gene is TRBV5-1, the J gene TRBJ2-7, with TRBD2 matching 8 bases. The CDR3 length is 17 residues. The germline V gene has CDR1 SGHRS and CDR2 YFSETQ. V gave up 3 bases and J gave up 4 bases; unmatched junction bases: 15. Supplemented by reference TRBV5-1 and TRBJ2-7, the full variable domain reads KAGVTQTPRYLIKTRGQQVTLSCSPISGHRSVSWYQQTPGQGLQFLFEYFSETQRNKGNFPGRFSGRQFSNSRSEMNVSTLELGDSALYLCASSSPLAGSPPYEQYFGPGTRLTVT.

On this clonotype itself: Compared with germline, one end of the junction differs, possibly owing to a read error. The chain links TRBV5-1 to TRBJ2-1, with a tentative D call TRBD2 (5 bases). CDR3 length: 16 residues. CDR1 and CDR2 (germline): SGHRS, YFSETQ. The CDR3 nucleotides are TGCGCCAGCAGCTTGTATCTAGCCACCTCCTACAATGAGCAGTTATTC. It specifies CASSLYLATSYNEQLF. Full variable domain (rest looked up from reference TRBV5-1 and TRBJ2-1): KAGVTQTPRYLIKTRGQQVTLSCSPISGHRSVSWYQQTPGQGLQFLFEYFSETQRNKGNFPGRFSGRQFSNSRSEMNVSTLELGDSALYLCASSLYLATSYNEQLFGPGTRLTVL.

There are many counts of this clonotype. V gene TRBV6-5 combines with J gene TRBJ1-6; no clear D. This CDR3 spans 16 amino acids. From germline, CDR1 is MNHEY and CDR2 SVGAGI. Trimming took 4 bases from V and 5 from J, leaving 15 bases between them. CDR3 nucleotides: TGTGCCAGCAGTTTCGAGGGAGGAAGGAATAATTCACCCCTCCACTTT. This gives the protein CASSFEGGRNNSPLHF.

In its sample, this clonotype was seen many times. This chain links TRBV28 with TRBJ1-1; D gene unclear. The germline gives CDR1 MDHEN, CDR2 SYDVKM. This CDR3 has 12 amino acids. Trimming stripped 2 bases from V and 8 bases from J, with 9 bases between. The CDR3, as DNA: TGTGCCAGCAGTTTAGGTGTCAGGGAAGCTTTCTTT. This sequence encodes CASSLGVREAFF.

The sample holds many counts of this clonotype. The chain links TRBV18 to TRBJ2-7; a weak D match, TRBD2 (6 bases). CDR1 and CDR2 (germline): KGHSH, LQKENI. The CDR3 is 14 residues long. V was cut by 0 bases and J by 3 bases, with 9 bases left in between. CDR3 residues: CASSPPGGVYEQYF. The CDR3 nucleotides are TGTGCCAGCTCACCACCGGGAGGTGTCTACGAGCAGTACTTC.